These T cell receptor beta chains were read from a single sample in a study of T cells after yellow fever vaccination. TCRdb passed the 5' RACE reads through MiXCR, listing each CDR3 protein once. This sample has some 500,000 distinct CDR3 sequences; 13% occur once, and the top ten carry over 11%. The sequences come from PBMCs, collected on the day of the yellow fever booster vaccination. These receptors all come from a man aged 30-40 years who received the YFV17D yellow fever vaccine. Each CDR3 is given with its conserved first and last residue. The D gene is left open where the match is weak. Not every row has a clone size; where given, it reads once, few, many or a size class.

v_gene,len,d_gene,j_gene,abundance,CDR3aa,CDR3nt
TRBV2,12,-,TRBJ1-1,-,CASRESYTEAFF,TGTGCCAGCAGAGAATCTTACACTGAAGCTTTCTTT
TRBV11-3,17,-,TRBJ1-5,-,CASSTSKVGHSNQPQHF,TGTGCCAGCAGTACATCTAAGGTCGGGCATAGCAATCAGCCCCAGCATTTT
TRBV6-2/TRBV6-3,14,-,TRBJ1-2,few,CASSYRGSGYGYTF,TGTGCCAGCAGTTACAGGGGTTCCGGCTATGGCTACACCTTC
TRBV20-1,15,TRBD2,TRBJ2-3,many,CSATGGTPGADTQYF,TGCAGTGCTACCGGGGGGACCCCGGGGGCAGATACGCAGTATTTT
TRBV6-2/TRBV6-3,14,-,TRBJ2-1,few,CASSPPQGRNEQFF,TGTGCCAGCAGCCCACCTCAGGGGAGGAATGAGCAGTTCTTC
TRBV5-1,15,-,TRBJ1-5,-,CASSLGHVSNQPQHF,TGCGCCAGCAGCTTGGGACACGTTAGCAATCAGCCCCAGCATTTT
TRBV7-2,12,-,TRBJ2-3,many,CATRKSTDTQYF,TGTGCCACCAGGAAGAGCACAGATACGCAGTATTTT
TRBV7-2,14,TRBD2,TRBJ2-2,-,CASSLLAGVGELFF,TGTGCCAGCAGCTTATTAGCGGGAGTCGGGGAGCTGTTTTTT
TRBV7-9,15,TRBD1,TRBJ2-5,many,CASSLYRDREETQYF,TGTGCCAGCAGCTTATACCGGGACAGGGAAGAGACCCAGTACTTC
TRBV9,17,TRBD2,TRBJ2-1,-,CASSVGTSGRNYNEQFF,TGTGCCAGCAGCGTAGGGACTAGCGGGAGGAACTACAATGAGCAGTTCTTC
TRBV5-4,14,-,TRBJ2-7,-,CASSLQTGRDEQYF,TGTGCCAGCAGCTTGCAAACAGGGCGGGACGAGCAGTACTTC
TRBV20-1,15,-,TRBJ1-6,many,CSATQPGYENSPLHF,TGCAGTGCTACCCAACCGGGATACGAGAATTCACCCCTCCACTTT
TRBV5-1,16,-,TRBJ2-7,-,CASSTRSGRSSYEQYF,TGCGCCAGCAGCACCCGTAGCGGCAGGAGCTCCTACGAGCAGTACTTC
TRBV30,13,-,TRBJ2-7,few,CAWKLRLAYEQYF,TGTGCCTGGAAACTTCGGTTAGCTTACGAGCAGTACTTC
TRBV20-1,15,TRBD2,TRBJ2-2,few,CSASLASGKSGELFF,TGCAGTGCTAGTTTGGCTAGCGGGAAGTCCGGGGAGCTGTTTTTT
TRBV25-1,13,TRBD1,TRBJ1-2,-,CASFQQGAAGYTF,TGTGCCAGCTTTCAACAGGGGGCTGCTGGCTACACCTTC
TRBV14,14,TRBD1,TRBJ2-1,few,CASSPRQGALEQFF,TGTGCCAGCAGCCCGAGACAGGGGGCCCTTGAGCAGTTCTTC
TRBV6-2/TRBV6-3,12,-,TRBJ2-7,-,CASRSTAYEQYF,TGTGCCAGCAGATCTACCGCTTACGAGCAGTACTTC
TRBV29-1,11,TRBD1,TRBJ2-7,many,CSVDRGYEQYF,TGCAGCGTCGACAGGGGGTACGAGCAGTACTTC
TRBV6-2/TRBV6-3,15,-,TRBJ2-7,-,CASSYWSPQIYEQYF,TGTGCCAGCAGTTATTGGAGCCCTCAAATCTACGAGCAGTACTTC
TRBV20-1,17,-,TRBJ2-1,once,CSARGGGSRSSYNEQFF,TGCAGTGCTAGAGGGGGAGGCTCCCGGAGCTCCTACAATGAGCAGTTCTTC
TRBV30,11,TRBD2,TRBJ2-5,-,CARGVLETQYF,TGTGCCCGGGGGGTCTTGGAGACCCAGTACTTC
TRBV12-3/TRBV12-4,14,TRBD1,TRBJ2-7,few,CASRQGKSSYEQYF,TGTGCCAGCAGACAGGGGAAGAGCTCCTACGAGCAGTACTTC
TRBV12-3/TRBV12-4,12,-,TRBJ1-2,many,CASATGTHGYTF,TGTGCCAGCGCCACAGGGACCCATGGCTACACCTTC
TRBV5-1,15,TRBD2,TRBJ2-7,-,CASSLTLAGDYEQYF,TGCGCCAGCAGCCTTACTCTAGCGGGCGACTACGAGCAGTACTTC
TRBV5-4,12,-,TRBJ2-1,few,CASSFGVNEQFF,TGTGCCAGCAGCTTCGGGGTCAATGAGCAGTTCTTC
TRBV28,15,-,TRBJ1-5,few,CASSSTGSGNQPQHF,TGTGCCAGCAGCAGTACAGGGTCGGGCAATCAGCCCCAGCATTTT
TRBV10-3,17,TRBD2,TRBJ2-5,-,CATSWPTSGRTGETQYF,TGTGCCACATCCTGGCCCACTAGCGGGAGGACTGGAGAGACCCAGTACTTC
TRBV28,15,TRBD2,TRBJ2-1,few,CASRNLAGPYNEQFF,TGTGCCAGCAGAAACCTAGCGGGACCCTACAATGAGCAGTTCTTC
TRBV7-9,16,-,TRBJ1-4,many,CASSLDGRGLNEKLFF,TGTGCCAGCAGCTTAGACGGGAGAGGGTTGAATGAAAAACTGTTTTTT
TRBV27,13,-,TRBJ1-2,few,CASSFGGANGYTF,TGTGCCAGCAGTTTTGGGGGCGCAAATGGCTACACCTTC
TRBV7-8,12,-,TRBJ2-7,-,CASVSVSYEQYF,TGTGCCAGCGTGTCGGTTTCCTACGAGCAGTACTTC
TRBV19,15,-,TRBJ1-1,-,CASSIFRVTGTEAFF,TGTGCCAGTAGTATCTTCAGGGTTACAGGCACTGAAGCTTTCTTT
TRBV28,15,-,TRBJ2-1,few,CASYSGSPSGNEQFF,TGTGCCAGTTACTCGGGGTCCCCGTCTGGTAATGAGCAGTTCTTC
TRBV5-1,16,TRBD2,TRBJ2-1,few,CASSPSRLGRGNEQFF,TGCGCCAGCAGCCCCTCCCGCCTCGGGAGGGGGAATGAGCAGTTCTTC